This TCR beta chain came from a study of early T cells in non-severe SARS-CoV-2 infection (dated by TCRdb to the early 2020s). In the study overall: Because TCR sequencing relied on bulk RNA taken from unsorted whole blood, pairing of alpha and beta chains was not possible.

This was a case-control study nested in a cohort of healthcare workers in London, UK, who had nasopharyngeal swab PCR tests and blood samples taken every week. Healthcare workers were enrolled in the week of the UK lockdown, from 23 to 31 March 2020, and were followed every week for up to roughly 15 weeks. The receptor library was made with 5' RACE. The instrument given in TCRdb is NextSeq 500. The TCR library protocol attached unique molecular identifiers to individual cDNA molecules to correct for sequencing error and PCR bias. TCR alpha and beta chains were both sequenced, and the abundances of alpha and beta sequences in each sample were closely correlated with each other. On the study's bioinformatics: Decombinator V4 was used to annotate the V gene, J gene and CDR3 of the TCR sequences. TCRs were defined as expanded if a significant change between any two time points was detected under a Poisson model with p below 0.0001. Abundances of TCRs were expressed as counts per million after normalisation to the total number of TCRs sequenced in each sample. VDJdb, accessed 1 November 2021, was searched for CMV, EBV and SARS-CoV-2 annotated TCRs, with TCRs annotated for multiple antigens excluded. In TCRdb, the public reads were trimmed at Q25 with fastp and aligned with MiXCR, with productive beta chains retained. CDR3 protein duplicates are merged, each entry listing the most common genes and DNA. The V and J calls were not made by the authors but by TCRdb's processing. Present in this sample are tens of thousands of distinct CDR3 sequences, over 5% of which were seen just once. Jointly, the top ten make up 6% to 8.5% of the sample.

This clonotype has just a few counts. Its target antigen remains unknown. Nothing much larger sits one base from this clone, and base qualities are not available. What the work shows at the level of the full study, not this receptor alone: VDJdb matching was skewed toward anti-spike CD8 responses and likely underestimated virus-specific expansions, missing private and CD4 specificities.

Here the sequenced sample was whole blood, taken at baseline. The clonotype was recovered from an adult who was a healthcare worker with PCR-confirmed SARS-CoV-2 infection or an uninfected control (not recorded which).

The sequenced DNA is TGTGCCAGCAGCGTAAATTTAGCCAAAAACATTCAGTACTTC. Its product reads: CASSVNLAKNIQYF. The sequence links TRBV9 to TRBJ2-4; the D gene identity is not certain. The CDR3 sequence holds 14 residues, the cysteine and phenylalanine included. Solely the CDR3 DNA is kept, with 42 bases framed from the first base. V is pared back by 1 base and J by 0 bases, with 5 bases lying between the germline termini. The germline V gene specifies SGDLS as CDR1 and YYNGEE as CDR2.